The clone carrying this T cell receptor beta chain was observed once. Its antigen is undetermined. This PCR relied on a set of 60 Vbeta primers and 13 Jbeta primers. Method: immunoSEQ multiplex PCR; TCRdb's copy keeps in-frame clones and lacks some. The top ten hold about 9.3% of the sample, which has 180,000 or so clones, approximately 85% seen once. V lost 5 bases and J lost 1, with 8 bases in between. The CDR3 runs to 13 residues. CDR1 and CDR2 from the germline V gene are SGHVS and FNYEAQ. These data originate in a study of cytomegalovirus exposure and HLA in healthy donors. Study-wide results and caveats: According to an earlier analysis, most TCR beta V segments yielded productive rearrangements about 87% or about 30% of the time.

What was sequenced was PBMCs. The V call is TRBV7-6, the J call TRBJ1-1; D call uncertain. The receptor comes from a man between 18 and 29 years old in good health and CMV-seropositive. The DNA of the CDR3 is TGTGCCAGCAGCCTCCGGGAGAACACTGAAGCTTTCTTT. Its protein product is CASSLRENTEAFF.